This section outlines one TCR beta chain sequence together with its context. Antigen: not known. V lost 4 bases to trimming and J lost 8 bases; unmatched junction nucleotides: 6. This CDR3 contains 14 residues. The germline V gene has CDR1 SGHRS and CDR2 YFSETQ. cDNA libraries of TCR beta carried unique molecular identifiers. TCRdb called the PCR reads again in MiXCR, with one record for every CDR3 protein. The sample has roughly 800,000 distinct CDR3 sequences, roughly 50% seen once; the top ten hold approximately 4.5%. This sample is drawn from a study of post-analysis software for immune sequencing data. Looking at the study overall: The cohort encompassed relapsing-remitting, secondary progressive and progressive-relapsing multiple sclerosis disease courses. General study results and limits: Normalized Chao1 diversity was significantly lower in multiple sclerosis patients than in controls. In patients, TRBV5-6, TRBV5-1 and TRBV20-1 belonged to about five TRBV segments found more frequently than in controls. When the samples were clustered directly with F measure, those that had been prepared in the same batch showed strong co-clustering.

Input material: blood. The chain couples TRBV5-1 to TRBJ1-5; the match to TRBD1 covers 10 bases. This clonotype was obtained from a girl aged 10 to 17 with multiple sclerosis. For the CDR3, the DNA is TGCGCCAGCAGCCCGACAGGGGGCGTGAAGCCCCAGCATTTT. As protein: CASSPTGGVKPQHF.